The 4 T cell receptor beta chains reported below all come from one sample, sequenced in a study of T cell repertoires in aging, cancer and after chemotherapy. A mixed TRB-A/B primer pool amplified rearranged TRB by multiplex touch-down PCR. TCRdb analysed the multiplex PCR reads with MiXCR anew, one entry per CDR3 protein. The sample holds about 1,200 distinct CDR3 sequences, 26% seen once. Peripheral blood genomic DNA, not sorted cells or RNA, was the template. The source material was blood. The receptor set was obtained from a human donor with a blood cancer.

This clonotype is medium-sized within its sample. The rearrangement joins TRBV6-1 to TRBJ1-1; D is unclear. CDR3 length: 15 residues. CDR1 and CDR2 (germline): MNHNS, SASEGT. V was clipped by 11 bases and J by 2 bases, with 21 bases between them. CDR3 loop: CALGKTGHANTEAFF. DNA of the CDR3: TGTGCCCTAGGGAAAACGGGCCATGCAAACACTGAAGCTTTCTTT.

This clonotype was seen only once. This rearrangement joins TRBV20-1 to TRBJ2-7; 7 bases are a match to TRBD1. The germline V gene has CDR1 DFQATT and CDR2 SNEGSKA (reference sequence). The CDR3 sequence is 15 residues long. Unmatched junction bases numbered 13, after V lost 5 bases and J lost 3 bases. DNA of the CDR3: TGCAGTGCTCTCGGACAGGCCGATATCTACTACGAGCAGTACTTC. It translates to CSALGQADIYYEQYF.

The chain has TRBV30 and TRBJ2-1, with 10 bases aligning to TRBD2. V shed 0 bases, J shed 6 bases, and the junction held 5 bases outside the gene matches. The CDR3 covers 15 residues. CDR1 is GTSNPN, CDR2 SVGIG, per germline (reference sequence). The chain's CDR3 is CAWSVPAGGLNEQFF. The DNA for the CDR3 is TGTGCCTGGAGTGTACCAGCGGGGGGGCTCAATGAGCAGTTCTTC.

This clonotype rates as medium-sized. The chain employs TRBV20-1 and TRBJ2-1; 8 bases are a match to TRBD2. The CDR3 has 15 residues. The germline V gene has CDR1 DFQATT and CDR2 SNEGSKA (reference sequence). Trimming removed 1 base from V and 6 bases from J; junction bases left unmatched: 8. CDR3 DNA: TGCAGTGCTAGAGGCGGTAGCGGGGATTTCAATGAGCAGTTCTTC. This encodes CSARGGSGDFNEQFF.